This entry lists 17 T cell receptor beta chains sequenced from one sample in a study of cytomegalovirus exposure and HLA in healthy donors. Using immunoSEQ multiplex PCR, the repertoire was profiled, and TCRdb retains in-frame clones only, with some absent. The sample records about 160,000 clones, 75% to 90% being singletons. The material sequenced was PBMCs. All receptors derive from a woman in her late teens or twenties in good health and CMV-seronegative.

The CDR3 loop is CASSLSVVAAEQFF. The CDR3 DNA follows: TGTGCCAGCAGTTTATCGGTCGTGGCTGCTGAGCAGTTCTTC. The chain is built from TRBV27 and TRBJ2-1; D call uncertain. The germline CDR1 and CDR2 sequences are MNHEY and SMNVEV (reference sequence). CDR3 length: 14 amino acids. Trimming took off 0 bases at V and 9 bases at J, with 12 bases between the two ends.

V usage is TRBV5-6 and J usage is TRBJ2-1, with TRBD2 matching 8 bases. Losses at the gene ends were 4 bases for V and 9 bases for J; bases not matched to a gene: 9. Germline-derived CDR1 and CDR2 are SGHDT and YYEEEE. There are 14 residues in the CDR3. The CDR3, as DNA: TGTGCCAGCAGCCCGGGACTAGTGGAGGGTGAGCAGTTCTTC. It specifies CASSPGLVEGEQFF.

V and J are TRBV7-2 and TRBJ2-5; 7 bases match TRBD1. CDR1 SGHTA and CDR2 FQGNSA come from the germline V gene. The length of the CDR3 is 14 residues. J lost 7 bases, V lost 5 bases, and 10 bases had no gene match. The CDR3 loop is CASSQRTGGSTQYF. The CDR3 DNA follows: TGTGCCAGCAGCCAAAGGACAGGCGGGTCGACCCAGTACTTC.

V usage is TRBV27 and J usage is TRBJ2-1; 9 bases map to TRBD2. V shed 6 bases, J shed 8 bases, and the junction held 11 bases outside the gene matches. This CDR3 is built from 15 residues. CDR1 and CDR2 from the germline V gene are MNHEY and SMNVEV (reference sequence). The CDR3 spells CASSLGRGGADEQFF. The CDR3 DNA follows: TGTGCCAGCAGCCTGGGGCGGGGGGGCGCGGATGAGCAGTTCTTC.

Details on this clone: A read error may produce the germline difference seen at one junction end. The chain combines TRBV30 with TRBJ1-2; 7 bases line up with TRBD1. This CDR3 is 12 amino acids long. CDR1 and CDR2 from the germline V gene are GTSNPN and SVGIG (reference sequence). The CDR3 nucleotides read TGTGCCTGGAGTGAAGACAGGGCCCTGTGTTCCTTC. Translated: CAWSEDRALCSF.

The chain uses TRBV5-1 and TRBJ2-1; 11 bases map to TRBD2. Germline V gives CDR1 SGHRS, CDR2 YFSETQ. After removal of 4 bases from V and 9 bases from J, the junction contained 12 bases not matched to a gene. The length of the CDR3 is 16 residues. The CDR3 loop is CASSPGGLAGGTEQFF. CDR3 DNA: TGCGCCAGCAGCCCCGGGGGGCTAGCGGGGGGTACTGAGCAGTTCTTC. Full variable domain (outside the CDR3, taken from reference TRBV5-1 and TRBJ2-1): KAGVTQTPRYLIKTRGQQVTLSCSPISGHRSVSWYQQTPGQGLQFLFEYFSETQRNKGNFPGRFSGRQFSNSRSEMNVSTLELGDSALYLCASSPGGLAGGTEQFFGPGTRLTVL.

The CDR3 spells CASSFLSGSSTDTQYF. In nucleotides, the CDR3 is TGTGCCAGCAGCTTTCTTTCGGGATCTAGCACAGATACGCAGTATTTT. This chain joins TRBV7-8 and TRBJ2-3; tentatively, D is TRBD2 (5 bases). The CDR3 runs 16 residues. Trimming removed 3 bases from V and 0 bases from J, with 13 bases in between. Germline V gene sequence: CDR1 SGHVS, CDR2 FQNEAQ.

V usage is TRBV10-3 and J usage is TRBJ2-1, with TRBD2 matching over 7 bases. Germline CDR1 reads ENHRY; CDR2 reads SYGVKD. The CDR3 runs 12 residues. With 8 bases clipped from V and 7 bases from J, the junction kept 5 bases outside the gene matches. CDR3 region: CAIGRERNEQFF. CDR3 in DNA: TGTGCCATCGGGCGGGAGCGAAATGAGCAGTTCTTC.

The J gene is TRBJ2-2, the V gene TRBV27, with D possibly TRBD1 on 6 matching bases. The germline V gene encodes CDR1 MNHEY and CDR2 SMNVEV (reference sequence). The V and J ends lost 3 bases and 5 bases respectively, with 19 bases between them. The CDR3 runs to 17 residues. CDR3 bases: TGTGCCAGCAGTTTGGCAGGGGCGGTAGGGCAGACCGGGGAGCTGTTTTTT. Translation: CASSLAGAVGQTGELFF.

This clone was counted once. The CDR3 DNA is TGTGCCAGCTCGGACAGCCCTACCTATTATGGCTACACCTTC. This codes for CASSDSPTYYGYTF. The gene calls are TRBV18 and TRBJ1-2; perhaps TRBD1 as D (6 bases). V was pared by 6 bases and J by 5 bases, with 16 bases between. Germline V gene lookup returns CDR1 KGHSH and CDR2 LQKENI. The CDR3 spans 14 residues.

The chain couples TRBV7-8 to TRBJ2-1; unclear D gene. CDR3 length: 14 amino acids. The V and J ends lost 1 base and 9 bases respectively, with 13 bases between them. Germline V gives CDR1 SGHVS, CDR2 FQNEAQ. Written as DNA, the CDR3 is TGTGCCAGCAGCTTAGACCGTGCGGCGTCTGAGCAGTTCTTC. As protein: CASSLDRAASEQFF.

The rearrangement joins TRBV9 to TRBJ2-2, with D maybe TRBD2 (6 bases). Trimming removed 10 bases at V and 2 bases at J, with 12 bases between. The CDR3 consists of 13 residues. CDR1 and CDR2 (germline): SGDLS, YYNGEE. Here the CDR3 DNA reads TGTGCCGGGGGGTCGGGTAACACCGGGGAGCTGTTTTTT. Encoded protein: CAGGSGNTGELFF.

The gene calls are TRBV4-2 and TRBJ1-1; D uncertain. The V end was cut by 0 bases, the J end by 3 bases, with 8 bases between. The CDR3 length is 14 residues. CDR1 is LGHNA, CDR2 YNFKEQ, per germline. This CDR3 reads CASSQESIDTEAFF. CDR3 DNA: TGTGCCAGCAGCCAAGAAAGCATCGACACTGAAGCTTTCTTT.

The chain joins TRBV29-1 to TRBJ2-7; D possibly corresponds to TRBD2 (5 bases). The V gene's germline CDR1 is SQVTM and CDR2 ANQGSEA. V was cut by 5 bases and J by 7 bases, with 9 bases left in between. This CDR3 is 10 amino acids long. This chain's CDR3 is CSVRTVEQYF. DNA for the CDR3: TGCAGCGTTCGGACTGTTGAGCAGTACTTC.

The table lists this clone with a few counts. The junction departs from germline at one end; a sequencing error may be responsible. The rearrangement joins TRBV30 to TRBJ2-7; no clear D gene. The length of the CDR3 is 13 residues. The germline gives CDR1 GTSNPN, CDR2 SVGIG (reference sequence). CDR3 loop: CAWSVRYSDEQYF. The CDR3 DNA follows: TGTGCCTGGAGTGTACGGTACTCCGACGAGCAGTACTTC.

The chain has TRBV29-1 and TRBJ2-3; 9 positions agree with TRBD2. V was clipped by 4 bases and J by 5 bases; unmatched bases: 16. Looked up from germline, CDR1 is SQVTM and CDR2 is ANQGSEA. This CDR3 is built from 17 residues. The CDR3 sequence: CSVVPLRVAGEVDTQYF. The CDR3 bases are TGCAGCGTTGTCCCCCTAAGGGTAGCGGGGGAAGTAGATACGCAGTATTTT.

The chain's CDR3 is CASSSDRVSGNTIYF. The CDR3 bases are TGTGCCAGCAGCTCGGACAGGGTCTCTGGAAACACCATATATTTT. The V and J genes are TRBV7-2 and TRBJ1-3; 8 nucleotides match TRBD1. Germline CDR1 reads SGHTA; CDR2 reads FQGNSA. Unmatched junction bases numbered 2, after V lost 4 bases and J lost 0 bases. The CDR3 extends over 15 amino acids. The full variable domain, with the rest looked up from reference TRBV7-2 and TRBJ1-3, is GAGVSQSPSNKVTEKGKDVELRCDPISGHTALYWYRQSLGQGLEFLIYFQGNSAPDKSGLPSDRFSAERTGGSVSTLTIQRTQQEDSAVYLCASSSDRVSGNTIYFGEGSWLTVV.